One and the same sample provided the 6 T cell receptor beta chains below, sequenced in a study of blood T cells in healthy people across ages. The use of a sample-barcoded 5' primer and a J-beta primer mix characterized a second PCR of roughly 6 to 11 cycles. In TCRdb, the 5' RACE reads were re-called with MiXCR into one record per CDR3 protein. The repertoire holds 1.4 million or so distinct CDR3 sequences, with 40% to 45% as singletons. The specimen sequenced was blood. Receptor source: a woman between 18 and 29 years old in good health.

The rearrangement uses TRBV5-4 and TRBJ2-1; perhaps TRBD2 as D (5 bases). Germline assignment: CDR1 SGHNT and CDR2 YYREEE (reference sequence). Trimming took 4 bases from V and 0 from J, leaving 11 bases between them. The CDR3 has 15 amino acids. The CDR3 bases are TGTGCCAGCAGCCATCTGGGGAGCTCCTACAATGAGCAGTTCTTC. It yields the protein CASSHLGSSYNEQFF.

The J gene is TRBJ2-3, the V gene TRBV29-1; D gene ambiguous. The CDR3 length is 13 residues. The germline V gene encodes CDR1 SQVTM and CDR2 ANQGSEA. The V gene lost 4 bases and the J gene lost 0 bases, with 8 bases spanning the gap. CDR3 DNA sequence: TGCAGCGTTGCCCGTAGTAGCACAGATACGCAGTATTTT. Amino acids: CSVARSSTDTQYF.

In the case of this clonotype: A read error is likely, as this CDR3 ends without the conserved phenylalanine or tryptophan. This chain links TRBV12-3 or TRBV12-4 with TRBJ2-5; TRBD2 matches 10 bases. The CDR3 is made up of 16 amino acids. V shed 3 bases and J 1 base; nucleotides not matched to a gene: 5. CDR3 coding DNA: TGTGCCAGCAGTTTGGCTAGCGGGGGAATCCAAGAGACCCAGTACTCC. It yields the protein CASSLASGGIQETQYS.

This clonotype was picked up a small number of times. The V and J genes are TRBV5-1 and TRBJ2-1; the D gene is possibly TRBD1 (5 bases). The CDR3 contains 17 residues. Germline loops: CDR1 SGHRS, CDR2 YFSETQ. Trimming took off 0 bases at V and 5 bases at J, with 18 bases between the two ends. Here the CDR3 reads CASSLDGRSGFNNEQFF. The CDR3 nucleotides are TGCGCCAGCAGCTTGGACGGCCGGTCAGGGTTTAACAATGAGCAGTTCTTC. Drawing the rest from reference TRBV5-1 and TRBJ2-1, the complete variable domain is KAGVTQTPRYLIKTRGQQVTLSCSPISGHRSVSWYQQTPGQGLQFLFEYFSETQRNKGNFPGRFSGRQFSNSRSEMNVSTLELGDSALYLCASSLDGRSGFNNEQFFGPGTRLTVL.

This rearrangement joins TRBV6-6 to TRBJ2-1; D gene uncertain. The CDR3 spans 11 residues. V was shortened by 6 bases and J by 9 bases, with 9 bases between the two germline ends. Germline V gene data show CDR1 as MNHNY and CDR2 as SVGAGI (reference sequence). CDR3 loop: CASSPEGEQFF. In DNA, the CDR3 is TGTGCCAGCAGCCCAGAAGGTGAGCAGTTCTTC.

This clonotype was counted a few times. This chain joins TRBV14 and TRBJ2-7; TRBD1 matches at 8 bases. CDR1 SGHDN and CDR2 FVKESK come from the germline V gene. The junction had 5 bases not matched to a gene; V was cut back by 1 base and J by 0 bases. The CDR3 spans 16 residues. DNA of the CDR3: TGTGCCAGCAGCCAAGTGGACAGGGCTCTCTCCTACGAGCAGTACTTC. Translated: CASSQVDRALSYEQYF.